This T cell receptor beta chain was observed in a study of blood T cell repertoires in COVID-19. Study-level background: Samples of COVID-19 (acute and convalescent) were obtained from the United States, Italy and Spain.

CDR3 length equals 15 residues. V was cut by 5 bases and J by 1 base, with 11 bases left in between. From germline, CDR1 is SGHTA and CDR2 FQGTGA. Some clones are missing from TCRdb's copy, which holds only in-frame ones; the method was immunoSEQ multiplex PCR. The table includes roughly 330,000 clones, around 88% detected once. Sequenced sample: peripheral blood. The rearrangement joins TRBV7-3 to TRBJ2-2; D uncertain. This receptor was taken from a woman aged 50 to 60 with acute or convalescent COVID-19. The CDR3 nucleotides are TGTGCCAGCAGCGGAGCGCCGGGGAACACCGGGGAGCTGTTTTTT. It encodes CASSGAPGNTGELFF.